A single sample is the source of the 23 T cell receptor beta chains below, sequenced in a study of blood T cells in healthy people across ages. Sample-barcoded 5' priming and a J-beta primer mix drove a second PCR of about 6 to 12 cycles. Via MiXCR, TCRdb re-called the 5' RACE reads, giving one row per CDR3 protein. Altogether about 560,000 distinct CDR3 sequences are present, roughly a quarter being singletons, with the ten largest covering approximately 3.7%. This same sample was also part of a study on T cells of mothers and their children.

The source material was blood. Receptor source: a boy between 2 and 10 years old in good health.

The sample holds a few counts of this clonotype. J is TRBJ1-5 and V is TRBV6-6; 7 bases map to TRBD1. Unmatched junction bases numbered 7, after V lost 4 bases and J lost 1 base. CDR1 and CDR2 (germline): MNHNY, SVGAGI (reference sequence). The CDR3 sequence is 16 residues long. The CDR3 coding sequence is TGTGCCAGCAGTTTACAGGGGCGCGGGAGCAATCAGCCCCAGCATTTT. It codes for CASSLQGRGSNQPQHF.

V usage is TRBV12-3 or TRBV12-4 and J usage is TRBJ1-5; 10 bases line up with TRBD1. V shed 4 bases and J 5 bases; nucleotides not matched to a gene: 8. This CDR3 has 16 amino acids. CDR3 amino acids: CASSWGGQGPHQPQHF. In DNA, the CDR3 is TGTGCCAGCAGTTGGGGGGGACAGGGGCCCCATCAGCCCCAGCATTTT.

The chain is built from TRBV6-1 and TRBJ2-1; D is perhaps TRBD1 (5 bases). The germline gives CDR1 MNHNS, CDR2 SASEGT. The CDR3 loop spans 17 amino acids. Trimming pared 6 bases from V and 2 bases from J, leaving 20 bases between. As DNA, the CDR3 is TGTGCCAGCAGCCAATCCCACCCAGGGTTTACCTACAATGAGCAGTTCTTC. Translated: CASSQSHPGFTYNEQFF.

The V and J genes are TRBV9 and TRBJ2-1; 10 nucleotides align to TRBD2. Germline-derived CDR1 and CDR2 are SGDLS and YYNGEE. The ends lost 4 bases at V and 6 bases at J; junction bases unmatched: 7. CDR3 length: 15 residues. The CDR3 protein is CASSTSGVSGNEQFF. The CDR3 bases are TGTGCCAGCAGCACTAGCGGGGTCAGCGGCAATGAGCAGTTCTTC.

The chain has TRBV6-5 and TRBJ2-7, with 11 bases that match TRBD1. Germline CDR1 and CDR2: MNHEY and SVGAGI. The length of the CDR3 is 15 residues. V dropped 6 bases and J dropped 3; count of bases not matched to a gene: 7. The CDR3 loop is CASSPRGTGGYEQYF. DNA for the CDR3: TGTGCCAGCAGCCCACGCGGGACAGGGGGCTACGAGCAGTACTTC.

This chain uses TRBV10-3 with TRBJ2-7; TRBD1 aligns across 8 bases. This CDR3 region has 14 residues. Trimming at V came to 8 bases and at J to 2 bases, leaving 8 bases not matched to a gene. The germline CDR1 and CDR2 sequences are ENHRY and SYGVKD. CDR3 amino acids: CAIRPGQVPYEQYF. The CDR3 coding sequence is TGTGCCATCCGGCCGGGACAGGTCCCCTACGAGCAGTACTTC.

The chain links TRBV6-5 to TRBJ1-2, with 9 positions matching TRBD1. CDR3 length equals 12 residues. Per the germline V gene, CDR1 is MNHEY and CDR2 is SVGAGI. After removal of 6 bases from V and 6 bases from J, the junction contained 2 bases not matched to a gene. The CDR3 loop is CASRGQGNGYTF. In DNA form, the CDR3 reads TGTGCCAGCAGGGGACAGGGTAATGGCTACACCTTC.

The chain is built from TRBV10-3 and TRBJ2-5; 9 bases match TRBD2. Germline values: CDR1 ENHRY, CDR2 SYGVKD. This CDR3 is 16 amino acids long. Trimming cost V 6 bases and J 2 bases; bases outside gene matches: 10. The CDR3 here is CAIRGPGLADQETQYF. DNA of the CDR3: TGTGCCATCAGGGGACCGGGACTAGCTGATCAAGAGACCCAGTACTTC.

The V and J genes are TRBV5-1 and TRBJ2-7, with 8 bases fitting TRBD2. The junction had 10 bases not matched to a gene; V was cut back by 1 base and J by 1 base. The CDR3 covers 17 residues. Germline CDR1 reads SGHRS; CDR2 reads YFSETQ. This CDR3 is CASSLIGSGTWSYEQYF. The CDR3 DNA reads as TGCGCCAGCAGCTTGATCGGTAGCGGGACTTGGTCCTACGAGCAGTACTTC. Full variable domain (remainder filled in from reference TRBV5-1 and TRBJ2-7): KAGVTQTPRYLIKTRGQQVTLSCSPISGHRSVSWYQQTPGQGLQFLFEYFSETQRNKGNFPGRFSGRQFSNSRSEMNVSTLELGDSALYLCASSLIGSGTWSYEQYFGPGTRLTVT.

This clonotype was seen a few times. V usage is TRBV12-3 or TRBV12-4 and J usage is TRBJ1-1; D unresolved. The V end lost 8 bases, the J end lost 2 bases, and 27 bases lay between the germline ends. This CDR3 has 18 amino acids. The CDR3 spells CASAISGAGLSGNTEAFF. The DNA of the CDR3 is TGTGCCAGCGCCATTTCCGGTGCCGGTCTCTCTGGAAACACTGAAGCTTTCTTT.

V is TRBV6-1 and J is TRBJ1-4; possibly TRBD1 for D (6 bases). The CDR3 loop spans 15 amino acids. V was shortened by 8 bases and J by 10 bases, with 23 bases between the two germline ends. Germline assignment: CDR1 MNHNS and CDR2 SASEGT. The CDR3 protein is CASRDWSQGLGKLFF. CDR3 DNA: TGTGCCAGCCGCGATTGGAGTCAGGGGTTGGGAAAACTGTTTTTT.

This rearrangement joins TRBV29-1 to TRBJ1-2, with 8 bases matching TRBD1. The CDR3 sequence is 12 residues long. Germline values: CDR1 SQVTM, CDR2 ANQGSEA. Trimming cost V 2 bases and J 8 bases; bases outside gene matches: 4. The CDR3 is CSVEPRGQGYTF. The CDR3 nucleotides are TGCAGCGTTGAACCCAGGGGGCAAGGCTACACCTTC.

In this sample, this clonotype turned up a few times. This chain uses TRBV10-3 with TRBJ2-4; a weak D match, TRBD2 (6 bases). This CDR3 has 14 residues. V gave up 0 bases and J gave up 6 bases, with 9 bases separating them. In germline, CDR1 is ENHRY, CDR2 SYGVKD. CDR3 in amino acids: CAISESGGANIQYF. CDR3 DNA sequence: TGTGCCATCAGTGAGTCCGGAGGGGCAAACATTCAGTACTTC.

The V gene is TRBV29-1, the J gene TRBJ2-1; 7 nucleotides match TRBD1. CDR1 is SQVTM, CDR2 ANQGSEA, per germline. The CDR3 length is 12 residues. CDR3 sequence (DNA): TGCAGTGTTAGGGGGCCTGGGTATGAGCAGTTCTTC. Translation: CSVRGPGYEQFF.

The chain uses TRBV7-6 and TRBJ2-1; 7 nucleotides match TRBD2. The CDR3 is 13 amino acids. Germline V gene sequence: CDR1 SGHVS, CDR2 FNYEAQ. Losses at the gene ends were 5 bases for V and 8 bases for J; bases not matched to a gene: 6. CDR3 sequence reads: CASSRRLAHEQFF. The CDR3 DNA sequence: TGTGCCAGCAGCAGAAGACTAGCCCATGAGCAGTTCTTC.

This chain uses TRBV6-1 with TRBJ2-1, with D hard to call. The V gene's germline CDR1 is MNHNS and CDR2 SASEGT. Trimming removed 8 bases from V and 2 bases from J, with 16 bases in between. This CDR3 comprises 15 residues. The CDR3 DNA reads as TGTGCCAGCGGCCAGAGCAGACGTCCCTACAATGAGCAGTTCTTC. Protein product: CASGQSRRPYNEQFF.

The gene calls are TRBV30 and TRBJ1-1, with D possibly TRBD1 on 5 matching bases. V lost 4 bases and J 5 bases, leaving 17 bases between the germline ends. This CDR3 is 14 amino acids long. CDR1 and CDR2 (germline): GTSNPN, SVGIG (reference sequence). The CDR3 spells CAWNSVAGLTEAFF. The CDR3 region has the DNA TGTGCCTGGAATTCGGTCGCAGGGCTTACTGAAGCTTTCTTT.

The V gene is TRBV4-1, the J gene TRBJ2-5; the match to TRBD1 covers 7 bases. The V and J ends lost 2 bases and 1 base, in that order; junction bases with no gene match: 4. CDR1 is MGHRA, CDR2 YSYEKL, per germline. CDR3 length equals 15 residues. The CDR3 protein is CASSQFGTAQETQYF. CDR3 DNA: TGCGCCAGCAGCCAATTCGGGACAGCCCAAGAGACCCAGTACTTC.

This clonotype was observed a few times. The chain is built from TRBV9 and TRBJ1-4; D gene ambiguous. The length of the CDR3 is 16 residues. Trimming cost V 0 bases and J 3 bases, with 12 bases left between them. Germline-derived CDR1 and CDR2 are SGDLS and YYNGEE. The DNA for the CDR3 is TGTGCCAGCAGCGTAGAGACCGGGGAGGCTAATGAAAAACTGTTTTTT. This translates into CASSVETGEANEKLFF.

The V call is TRBV12-3 or TRBV12-4, the J call TRBJ2-3; maybe TRBD2 (6 bases). This CDR3 is built from 12 residues. V was pared by 8 bases and J by 4 bases, with 10 bases between. The DNA of the CDR3 is TGTGCCAGCCGGGAGTCGGCAGATACGCAGTATTTT. Translated, it gives CASRESADTQYF.

In its sample, this clonotype was seen a few times. V usage is TRBV24-1 and J usage is TRBJ2-5; no firm D call. Germline values: CDR1 KGHDR, CDR2 SFDVKD. The V end lost 5 bases, the J end lost 2 bases, and 8 bases lay between the germline ends. The CDR3 spans 13 residues. CDR3 in amino acids: CATSATSQETQYF. CDR3 sequence (DNA): TGTGCCACCAGTGCGACCAGTCAAGAGACCCAGTACTTC.

The chain carries TRBV5-1 and TRBJ2-1; D is unclear. Trimming took off 4 bases at V and 3 bases at J, with 11 bases between the two ends. This CDR3 has 14 amino acids. The germline gives CDR1 SGHRS, CDR2 YFSETQ. In nucleotides, the CDR3 is TGCGCCAGCAGCCGGGTACGTGACTACAATGAGCAGTTCTTC. Translation: CASSRVRDYNEQFF.

Many counts were recorded for this clonotype. The chain has TRBV4-1 and TRBJ1-6; no clear D gene. V lost 1 base to trimming and J lost 10 bases, with 8 bases between them. Germline loops: CDR1 MGHRA, CDR2 YSYEKL. The CDR3 totals 13 residues. This chain's CDR3 is CASSQAGESPLHF. CDR3 in DNA: TGCGCCAGCAGCCAAGCAGGTGAATCACCCCTCCACTTT.